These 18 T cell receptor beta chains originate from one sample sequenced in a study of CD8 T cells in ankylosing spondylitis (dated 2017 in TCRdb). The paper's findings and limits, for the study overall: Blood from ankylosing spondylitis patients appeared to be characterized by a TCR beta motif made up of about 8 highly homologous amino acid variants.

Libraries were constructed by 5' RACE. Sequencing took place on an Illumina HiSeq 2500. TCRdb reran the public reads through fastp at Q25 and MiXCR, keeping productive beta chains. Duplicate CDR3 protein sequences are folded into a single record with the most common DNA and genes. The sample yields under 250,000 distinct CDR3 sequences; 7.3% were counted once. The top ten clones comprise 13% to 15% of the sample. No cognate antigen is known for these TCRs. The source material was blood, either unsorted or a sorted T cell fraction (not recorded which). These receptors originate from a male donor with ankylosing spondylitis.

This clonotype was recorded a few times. Here the CDR3 reads CASSQMDRDLNGYTF. The CDR3, as DNA: TGCGCCAGCAGCCAAATGGACAGGGACTTAAATGGCTACACCTTC. The gene calls are TRBV4-1 and TRBJ1-2; 8 bases line up with TRBD1. The CDR3 has 15 amino acids. V trimming: 2 bases; J trimming: 6 bases; junction bases outside the gene matches: 8. Germline CDR1 reads MGHRA; CDR2 reads YSYEKL.

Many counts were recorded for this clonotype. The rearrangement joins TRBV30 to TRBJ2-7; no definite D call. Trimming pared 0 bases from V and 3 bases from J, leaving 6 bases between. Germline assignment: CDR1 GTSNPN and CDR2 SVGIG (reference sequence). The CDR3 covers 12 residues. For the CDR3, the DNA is TGTGCCTGGAGTGTATCGGGCTACGAGCAGTACTTC. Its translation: CAWSVSGYEQYF.

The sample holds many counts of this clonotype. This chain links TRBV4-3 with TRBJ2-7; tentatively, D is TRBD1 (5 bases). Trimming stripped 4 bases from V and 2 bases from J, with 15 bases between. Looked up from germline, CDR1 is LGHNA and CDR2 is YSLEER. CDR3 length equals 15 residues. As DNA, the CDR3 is TGCGCCAGCAGCCTACGACAGAACCCTCCCTACGAGCAGTACTTC. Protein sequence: CASSLRQNPPYEQYF.

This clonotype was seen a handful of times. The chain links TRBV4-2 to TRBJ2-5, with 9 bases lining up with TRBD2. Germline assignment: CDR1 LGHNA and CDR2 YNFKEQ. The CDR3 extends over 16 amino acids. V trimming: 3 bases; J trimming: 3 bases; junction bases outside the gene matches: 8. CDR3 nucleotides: TGTGCCAGCAGCCAGGGTAGCGGGAGCAGAAAAGAGACCCAGTACTTC. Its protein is CASSQGSGSRKETQYF.

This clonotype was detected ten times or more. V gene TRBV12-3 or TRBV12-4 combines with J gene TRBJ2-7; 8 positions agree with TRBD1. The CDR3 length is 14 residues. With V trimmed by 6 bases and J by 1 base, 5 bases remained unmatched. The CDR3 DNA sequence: TGTGCCAGCAGGTTTGGGGACAGGTCCTACGAGCAGTACTTC. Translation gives CASRFGDRSYEQYF.

The DNA for the CDR3 is TGTGCCAGCAGCGTATCGAACTATGGCTACACCTTC. Amino acids: CASSVSNYGYTF. The V call is TRBV9, the J call TRBJ1-2, with D unresolved. Trimming cost V 1 base and J 2 bases, with 3 bases left between them. Germline V lookup: CDR1 SGDLS, CDR2 YYNGEE. The length of the CDR3 is 12 residues.

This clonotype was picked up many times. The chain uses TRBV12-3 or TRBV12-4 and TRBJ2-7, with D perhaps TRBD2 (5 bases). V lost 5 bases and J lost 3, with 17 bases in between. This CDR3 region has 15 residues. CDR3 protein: CASSLNLASHYEQYF. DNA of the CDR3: TGTGCCAGCAGTCTTAATTTAGCGAGCCACTACGAGCAGTACTTC.

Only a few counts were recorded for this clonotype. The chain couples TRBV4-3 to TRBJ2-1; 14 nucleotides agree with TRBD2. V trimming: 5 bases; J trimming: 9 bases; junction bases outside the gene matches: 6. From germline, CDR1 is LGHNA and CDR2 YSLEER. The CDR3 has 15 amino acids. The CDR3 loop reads CASSATSGGALEQFF. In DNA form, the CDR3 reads TGCGCCAGCAGCGCGACTAGCGGGGGGGCCCTTGAGCAGTTCTTC.

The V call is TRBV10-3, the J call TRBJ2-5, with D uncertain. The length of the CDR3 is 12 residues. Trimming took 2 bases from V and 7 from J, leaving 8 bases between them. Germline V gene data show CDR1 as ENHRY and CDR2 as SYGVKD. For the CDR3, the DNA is TGTGCCATCAGTGAGGGGCACTGGACCCAGTACTTC. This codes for CAISEGHWTQYF.

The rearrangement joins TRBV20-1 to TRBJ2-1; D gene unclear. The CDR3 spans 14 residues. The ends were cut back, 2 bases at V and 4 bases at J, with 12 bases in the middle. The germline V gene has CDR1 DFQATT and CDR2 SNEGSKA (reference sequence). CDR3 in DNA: TGCAGTGCTAGACCCGACTGGGGATACAATGAGCAGTTCTTC. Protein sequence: CSARPDWGYNEQFF.

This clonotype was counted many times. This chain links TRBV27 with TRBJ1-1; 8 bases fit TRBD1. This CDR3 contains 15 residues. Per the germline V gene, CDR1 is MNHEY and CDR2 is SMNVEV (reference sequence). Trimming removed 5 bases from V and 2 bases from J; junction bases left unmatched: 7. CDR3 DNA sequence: TGTGCCAGCAGTCCGACAGGGGCGGGAAACACTGAAGCTTTCTTT. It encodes CASSPTGAGNTEAFF.

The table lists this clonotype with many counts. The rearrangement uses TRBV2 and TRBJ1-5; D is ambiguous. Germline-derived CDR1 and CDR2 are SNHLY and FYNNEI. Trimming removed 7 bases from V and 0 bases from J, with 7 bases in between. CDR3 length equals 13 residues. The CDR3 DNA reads TGTGCCAGCACCTTGGATAGCAATCAGCCCCAGCATTTT. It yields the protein CASTLDSNQPQHF. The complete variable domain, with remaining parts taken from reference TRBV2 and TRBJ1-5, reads EPEVTQTPSHQVTQMGQEVILRCVPISNHLYFYWYRQILGQKVEFLVSFYNNEISEKSEIFDDQFSVERPDGSNFTLKIRSTKLEDSAMYFCASTLDSNQPQHFGDGTRLSIL.

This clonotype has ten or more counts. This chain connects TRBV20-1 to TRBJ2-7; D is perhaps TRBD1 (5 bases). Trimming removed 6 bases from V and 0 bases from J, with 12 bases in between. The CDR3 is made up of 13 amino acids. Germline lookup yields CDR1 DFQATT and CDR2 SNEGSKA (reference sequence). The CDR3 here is CSAGPTGSYEQYF. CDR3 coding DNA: TGCAGTGCCGGGCCCACAGGCTCCTACGAGCAGTACTTC.

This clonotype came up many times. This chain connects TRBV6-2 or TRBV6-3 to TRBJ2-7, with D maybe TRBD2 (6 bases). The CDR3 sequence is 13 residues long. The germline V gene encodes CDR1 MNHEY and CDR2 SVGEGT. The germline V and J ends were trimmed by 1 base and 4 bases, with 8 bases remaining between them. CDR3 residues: CASSYFGGYEQYF. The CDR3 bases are TGTGCCAGCAGTTACTTTGGAGGGTACGAGCAGTACTTC.

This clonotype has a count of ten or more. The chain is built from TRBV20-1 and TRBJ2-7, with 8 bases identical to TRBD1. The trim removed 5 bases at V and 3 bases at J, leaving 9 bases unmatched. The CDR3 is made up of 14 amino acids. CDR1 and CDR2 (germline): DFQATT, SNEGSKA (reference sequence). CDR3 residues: CSAYGTGSFYEQYF. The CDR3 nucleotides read TGCAGTGCTTACGGGACAGGATCGTTCTACGAGCAGTACTTC.

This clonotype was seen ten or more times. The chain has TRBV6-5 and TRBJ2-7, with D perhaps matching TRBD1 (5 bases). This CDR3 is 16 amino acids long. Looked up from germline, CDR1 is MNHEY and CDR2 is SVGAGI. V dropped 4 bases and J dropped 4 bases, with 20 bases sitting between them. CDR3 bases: TGTGCCAGCAGTTTTTATATAACAGGCCAGGGATACGAGCAGTACTTC. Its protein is CASSFYITGQGYEQYF.

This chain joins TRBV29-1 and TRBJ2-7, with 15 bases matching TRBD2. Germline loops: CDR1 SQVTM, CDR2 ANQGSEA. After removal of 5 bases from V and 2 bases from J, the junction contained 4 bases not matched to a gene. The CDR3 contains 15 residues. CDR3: CSVRTSGRAAYEQYF. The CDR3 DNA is TGCAGCGTTCGGACTAGCGGGAGGGCCGCCTACGAGCAGTACTTC.

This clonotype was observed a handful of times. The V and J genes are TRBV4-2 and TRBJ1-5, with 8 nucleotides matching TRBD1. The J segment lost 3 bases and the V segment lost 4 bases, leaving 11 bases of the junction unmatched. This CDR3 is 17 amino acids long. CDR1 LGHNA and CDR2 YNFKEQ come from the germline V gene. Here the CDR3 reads CASSREPGQVVNQPQHF. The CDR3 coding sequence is TGTGCCAGCAGCCGGGAACCGGGACAGGTTGTCAATCAGCCCCAGCATTTT.